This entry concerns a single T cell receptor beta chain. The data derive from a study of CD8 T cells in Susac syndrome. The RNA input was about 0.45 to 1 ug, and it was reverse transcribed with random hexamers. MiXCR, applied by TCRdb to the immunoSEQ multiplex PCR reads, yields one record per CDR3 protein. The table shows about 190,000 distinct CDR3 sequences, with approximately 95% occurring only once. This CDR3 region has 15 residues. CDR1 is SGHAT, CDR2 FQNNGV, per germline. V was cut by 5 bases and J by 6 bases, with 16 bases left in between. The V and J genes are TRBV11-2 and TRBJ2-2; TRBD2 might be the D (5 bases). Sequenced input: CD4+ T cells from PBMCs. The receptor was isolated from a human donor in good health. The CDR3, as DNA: TGTGCCAGCAGCCCAACTAGGACTTCTGCCGGGGAGCTGTTTTTT. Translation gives CASSPTRTSAGELFF.